In its sample, the clone carrying this T cell receptor (beta chain) was seen once. The sample originates from a study of PD-L1 blockade in urothelial cancer. Study at large: Male patients with bladder-origin urothelial cancer numbered about nine tenths of the roughly 29. The study recovered a median of around 140,000 T cells per blood sample.

Time point: peripheral blood 6 weeks after treatment start. V was cut by 7 bases and J by 2 bases, with 15 bases left in between. Germline assignment: CDR1 MGHDK and CDR2 SYGVNS. The CDR3 extends over 15 amino acids. Synthetically made TCR analog templates were put into each PCR as spikes. Sequenced by immunoSEQ multiplex PCR; TCRdb stores in-frame clones only, minus some. The sample includes roughly 50,000 clones, roughly 80% seen only once; the top ten take over 8.5%. The sequencing used PBMCs, collected around atezolizumab (anti-PD-L1) treatment. This clonotype was sampled from a man in his 70s with urothelial cancer. The chain employs TRBV25-1 and TRBJ2-1; tentative D call: TRBD2 (6 bases). The CDR3 DNA sequence: TGTGCCAGCACGGCTCGGGGGAGCCCCTACAATGAGCAGTTCTTC. Its protein product is CASTARGSPYNEQFF.